This TCR beta chain was identified in a study of shared clonotypes between healthy human individuals. Here immunoSEQ multiplex PCR was the method, and the copy in TCRdb shows in-frame clones only, minus some. The data contain hundreds of thousands of clones, about 74% of them singletons. With respect to this clone: The sample holds other DNA sequences that translate to the same CDR3.

The origin of this receptor is a woman aged 25 to 39 in good health. The sequenced material came from memory CD4+ T cells sorted from blood. Subset specified: CD45RA-negative fraction.

CDR3 region: CASSFGLAGVGSYNEQFF. CDR3 coding DNA: TGTGCCAGCAGTTTCGGACTAGCGGGAGTAGGGTCCTACAATGAGCAGTTCTTC. J is TRBJ2-1 and V is TRBV28; 13 bases are shared with TRBD2. Per germline, CDR1 MDHEN and CDR2 SYDVKM. The CDR3 contains 18 residues. The V gene end was trimmed by 3 bases and the J gene end by 1 base; junction bases not matched to a gene: 6.